This passage covers 7 T cell receptor beta chains from one sample sequenced in a study of T cell responses to AZD1222 COVID-19 vaccine. TCRdb keeps only in-frame clones here, not all; method: immunoSEQ multiplex PCR. The sample includes about 130,000 clones, roughly 88% of them seen just once. Sequencing was performed on peripheral blood, taken on day 0 of AZD1222 vaccination. These receptors were taken from an adult in good health.

The J gene is TRBJ2-2, the V gene TRBV27, with a weak D call TRBD2 (5 bases). Germline V gene data show CDR1 as MNHEY and CDR2 as SMNVEV (reference sequence). This CDR3 comprises 14 residues. The ends were cut back, 8 bases at V and 0 bases at J, with 10 bases in the middle. CDR3 DNA: TGTGCCAGCCGAGGGATAGCGAACACCGGGGAGCTGTTTTTT. Translation gives CASRGIANTGELFF.

This chain joins TRBV24-1 and TRBJ2-1; D gene uncertain. Deletions cut 5 bases from V and 0 bases from J, with 13 bases between. The CDR3 spans 16 residues. Germline V gives CDR1 KGHDR, CDR2 SFDVKD. For the CDR3, the DNA is TGTGCCACCAGTGGCCCGTCACGAAGCTCCTACAATGAGCAGTTCTTC. It is translated as CATSGPSRSSYNEQFF.

The chain carries TRBV11-2 and TRBJ2-7, with D possibly TRBD1 on 6 matching bases. Trimming left V 7 bases short and J 4 bases short, with 23 bases between. Per the germline V gene, CDR1 is SGHAT and CDR2 is FQNNGV. The CDR3 loop spans 16 amino acids. The CDR3 sequence: CASTDVGAGWPYEQYF. In DNA, the CDR3 is TGTGCCAGCACGGACGTGGGGGCGGGTTGGCCTTACGAGCAGTACTTC.

The chain links TRBV27 to TRBJ1-1; 7 bases line up with TRBD1. The CDR3 extends over 15 amino acids. Germline loops: CDR1 MNHEY, CDR2 SMNVEV (reference sequence). After removal of 9 bases from V and 2 bases from J, the junction contained 12 bases not matched to a gene. The DNA for the CDR3 is TGTGCCAGTTACCTGTCCAGGGGGGTTAACACTGAAGCTTTCTTT. Amino acid sequence: CASYLSRGVNTEAFF.

This clone was seen a few times. J is TRBJ2-5 and V is TRBV10-2, with D possibly called TRBD1 or TRBD2 (6 bases each). Per the germline V gene, CDR1 is WSHSY and CDR2 is SAAADI. The CDR3 is 15 residues long. The V end was cut by 4 bases, the J end by 3 bases, with 15 bases between. The CDR3 loop is CASSGRDKGEETQYF. CDR3 sequence (DNA): TGCGCCAGCAGTGGGAGGGATAAGGGGGAAGAGACCCAGTACTTC.

This clone appeared once. V usage is TRBV10-1 and J usage is TRBJ1-6; D gene uncertain. Between the trimmed V and J ends, which lost 1 base and 8 bases, there was a span of 6 bases. The CDR3 has 13 amino acids. Germline V CDR1 and CDR2: WNHNN, SYGVQD (reference sequence). CDR3 loop: CASSELKDSPLHF. The CDR3 bases are TGCGCCAGCAGTGAGTTGAAGGATTCACCCCTCCACTTT.

Here the CDR3 DNA reads TGTGCCAGCAGCTTGGTAGAGGGGCGCAGTTACAATCAGCCCCAGCATTTT. Translating it yields CASSLVEGRSYNQPQHF. The V call is TRBV5-6, the J call TRBJ1-5; possible D gene TRBD1, 5 bases. CDR1 is SGHDT and CDR2 is YYEEEE in the germline V gene. Trimming took off 0 bases at V and 3 bases at J, with 16 bases between the two ends. The CDR3 has 17 residues.